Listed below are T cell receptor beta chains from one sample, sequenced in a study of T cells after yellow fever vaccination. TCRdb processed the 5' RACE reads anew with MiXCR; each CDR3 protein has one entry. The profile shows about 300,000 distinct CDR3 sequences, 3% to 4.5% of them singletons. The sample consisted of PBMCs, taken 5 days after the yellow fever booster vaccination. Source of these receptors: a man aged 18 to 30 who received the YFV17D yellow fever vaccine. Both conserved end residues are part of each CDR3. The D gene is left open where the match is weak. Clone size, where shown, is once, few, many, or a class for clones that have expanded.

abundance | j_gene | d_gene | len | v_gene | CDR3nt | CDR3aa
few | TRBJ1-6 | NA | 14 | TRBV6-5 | TGTGCCAGCAGTTACTACGGACAGTCCTCACCCCTCCACTTT | CASSYYGQSSPLHF
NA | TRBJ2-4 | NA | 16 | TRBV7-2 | TGTGCCAGCAGCTTACGGGGGCGGCTAGCCAAAAACATTCAGTACTTC | CASSLRGRLAKNIQYF
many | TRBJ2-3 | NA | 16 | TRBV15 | TGTGCCACCAGCACGAGGGACTGGGGAAGCACAGATACGCAGTATTTT | CATSTRDWGSTDTQYF
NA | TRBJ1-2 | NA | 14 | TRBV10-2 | TGCGCCAGCAGTGAGGGGAAGGGGCTATATGGCTACACCTTC | CASSEGKGLYGYTF
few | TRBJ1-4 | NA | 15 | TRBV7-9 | TGTGCCAGCACCGGGGGCGAGGGGATTAATGAAAAACTGTTTTTT | CASTGGEGINEKLFF
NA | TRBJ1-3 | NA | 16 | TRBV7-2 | TGTGCCAGCAGCTCCTACAGGAGGCAGGCTGGAAACACCATATATTTT | CASSSYRRQAGNTIYF
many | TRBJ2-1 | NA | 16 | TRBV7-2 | TGTGCCAGCAGGCGCCACTGGGCGAGCTCCTACAATGAGCAGTTCTTC | CASRRHWASSYNEQFF
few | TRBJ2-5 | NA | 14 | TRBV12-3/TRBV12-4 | TGTGCCAGCAGCCTAAGGCGGTACCAAGAGACCCAGTACTTC | CASSLRRYQETQYF
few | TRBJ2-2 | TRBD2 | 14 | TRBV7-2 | TGTGCCAGCAGCTCCCGAGCGGGGGGGCCGGAGCTGTTTTTT | CASSSRAGGPELFF
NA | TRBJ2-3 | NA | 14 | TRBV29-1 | TGCAGCGTTATGGAGTCACGGAGGGCAGATACGCAGTATTTT | CSVMESRRADTQYF
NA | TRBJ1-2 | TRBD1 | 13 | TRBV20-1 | TGCAGTGCTACAGACAGGGAGAACTATGGCTACACCTTC | CSATDRENYGYTF